The 22 T cell receptor beta chains listed next were all sequenced from one sample in a study of CD8+CD57+ T cells in acquired aplastic anemia. Researchers used genomic DNA as the template to profile TCR beta VDJ and CDR3. TCRdb passed the reads through MiXCR, listing each CDR3 protein once. This sample has about 190,000 distinct CDR3 sequences, with under 55% found just once. Flow cytometry had shown expanded CD8+CD57+ cells in the patients chosen for sequencing. The sequenced sample consisted of sorted CD4+, CD8+, or CD8+CD57+ T cells (not recorded which) from PBMCs. These receptor sequences come from a human donor with aplastic anemia.

V gene TRBV24-1 combines with J gene TRBJ2-3; 12 bases map to TRBD2. Germline V gene data show CDR1 as KGHDR and CDR2 as SFDVKD. The length of the CDR3 is 16 residues. J lost 6 bases, V lost 4 bases, and 7 bases had no gene match. The CDR3 coding sequence is TGTGCCACCAGTGACACCGCTAGCGGGAGGGAGGATACGCAGTATTTT. Protein: CATSDTASGREDTQYF.

The rearrangement joins TRBV29-1 to TRBJ1-2, with 7 bases lining up with TRBD1. The ends lost 6 bases at V and 8 bases at J; junction bases unmatched: 9. Germline CDR1 reads SQVTM; CDR2 reads ANQGSEA. There are 12 residues in the CDR3. The CDR3 DNA reads TGCAGCGTAGTACAGGGGCGATGGGGCTACACCTTC. The encoded protein is CSVVQGRWGYTF.

As regards this clonotype: At one of its ends the junction is not consistent with the germline gene, which may arise from a read error. The rearrangement links TRBV19 to TRBJ1-1; D not certain. CDR1 and CDR2 (germline): LNHDA, SQIVND (reference sequence). The CDR3 length is 13 residues. CDR3 bases: TGTGCCAGTAGTCCTCCACAGAACACTGAAGCTCTCTTT. Protein sequence: CASSPPQNTEALF.

Ten or more counts support this clonotype. The genes are TRBV5-4 and TRBJ2-1, with 11 bases that match TRBD2. With 4 bases clipped from V and 10 bases from J, the junction kept 7 bases outside the gene matches. CDR1 and CDR2 (germline): SGHNT, YYREEE (reference sequence). CDR3 length: 14 amino acids. CDR3 nucleotides: TGTGCCAGCAGCCTAACTAGCGGGGGAAGGGAGCAGTTCTTC. Amino acids: CASSLTSGGREQFF.

V gene TRBV20-1 combines with J gene TRBJ1-1; unclear D gene. Germline lookup yields CDR1 DFQATT and CDR2 SNEGSKA (reference sequence). V was trimmed by 4 bases and J by 2 bases, leaving 11 bases between them. CDR3 length: 13 residues. CDR3 DNA: TGCAGTGCTAAATACGGGCAAAACACTGAAGCTTTCTTT. This translates into CSAKYGQNTEAFF.

The genes are TRBV24-1 and TRBJ1-5, with 7 bases identical to TRBD1. This CDR3 has 13 residues. The V segment lost 9 bases and the J segment 2 bases; nucleotides outside the gene matches: 3. Germline lookup yields CDR1 KGHDR and CDR2 SFDVKD. CDR3 nucleotides: TGTGCCACCGGTGGGACAGGCAATCAGCCCCAGCATTTT. Translation gives CATGGTGNQPQHF.

This clonotype was found once. The junction and the germline gene differ at one end; a read error may be behind it. The chain uses TRBV20-1 and TRBJ2-2, with D tentatively TRBD2 (5 bases). Germline CDR1 is DFQATT and CDR2 is SNEGSKA (reference sequence). CDR3 length: 14 amino acids. The CDR3: CSATSRGQTGELFF. The CDR3 nucleotides read TGCAGTGCTACCTCCCGAGGTCAAACCGGGGAACTGTTTTTT.

This clonotype was counted a single time. This chain uses TRBV25-1 with TRBJ2-7, with 7 bases matching TRBD2. This CDR3 spans 14 amino acids. V was pared by 4 bases and J by 4 bases, with 7 bases of the junction left unmatched. Per the germline V gene, CDR1 is MGHDK and CDR2 is SYGVNS. The CDR3 region is CASSGGGMMYEQYF. CDR3 DNA sequence: TGTGCCAGCAGTGGGGGAGGGATGATGTACGAGCAGTACTTC.

This clonotype was seen at least ten times. This chain connects TRBV11-2 to TRBJ2-5; 11 bases fit TRBD2. The junction had 15 bases not matched to a gene; V was cut back by 11 bases and J by 4 bases. Germline V gene sequence: CDR1 SGHAT, CDR2 FQNNGV. This CDR3 comprises 16 residues. CDR3 DNA: TGTGCCTCAAGGGGCCTTAGCGGGAGGGCCGGAGAGACCCAGTACTTC. Protein sequence: CASRGLSGRAGETQYF.

With respect to this clonotype: A read error may produce the germline difference seen at one junction end. The chain couples TRBV9 to TRBJ1-6; no clear D. CDR3 length: 12 residues. CDR1 is SGDLS and CDR2 is YYNGEE in the germline V gene. The CDR3, as DNA: TGTGCCAGCAGCGTACCCAATTCACCCCTCCGCTTT. It encodes CASSVPNSPLRF.

Worth noting for this clonotype: This could be a read error, since a much larger clone is one nucleotide away. The rearrangement links TRBV7-2 to TRBJ2-2, with D unresolved. This CDR3 region has 14 residues. The germline V and J ends were trimmed by 3 bases and 6 bases, with 11 bases remaining between them. Per the germline V gene, CDR1 is SGHTA and CDR2 is FQGNSA. The CDR3 bases are TGTGCCAGCAGCTTCTCCCCCCACGCCGGGGAGCTGTTTTTT. It is translated as CASSFSPHAGELFF. The complete variable domain, with remaining parts taken from reference TRBV7-2 and TRBJ2-2, reads GAGVSQSPSNKVTEKGKDVELRCDPISGHTALYWYRQSLGQGLEFLIYFQGNSAPDKSGLPSDRFSAERTGGSVSTLTIQRTQQEDSAVYLCASSFSPHAGELFFGEGSRLTVL.

As to this clonotype: A much larger clone sits a single nucleotide away, making a read error possible. This chain links TRBV7-6 with TRBJ1-3; 8 bases are a match to TRBD1. The germline V gene has CDR1 SGHVS and CDR2 FNYEAQ. This CDR3 has 18 amino acids. This CDR3 is CASSLVDRDSYAGSTIYF. CDR3 nucleotide sequence: TGTGCCAGCAGCTTAGTGGACAGGGACTCCTATGCAGGAAGCACCATATATTTT.

This clonotype was detected only a few times. This chain links TRBV24-1 with TRBJ1-2; D is perhaps TRBD1 (5 bases). This CDR3 spans 12 amino acids. With 5 bases removed from V and 8 bases from J, the gap between germline ends came to 11 bases. Germline V CDR1 and CDR2: KGHDR, SFDVKD. CDR3 nucleotides: TGTGCCACCAGTGCAGGGAATAGAGGCTACACCTTC. Protein: CATSAGNRGYTF.

This chain links TRBV29-1 with TRBJ2-7; D is tentatively TRBD1 or TRBD2 (7 bases each). Trimming cost V 7 bases and J 7 bases, with 20 bases left between them. The V gene's germline CDR1 is SQVTM and CDR2 ANQGSEA. The CDR3 extends over 13 amino acids. CDR3 bases: TGCAGCGCTCACCAGGGGGGGTCTGGGGAGCAGTACTTC. It is translated as CSAHQGGSGEQYF.

The chain employs TRBV5-1 and TRBJ1-2; D call uncertain. The germline V gene has CDR1 SGHRS and CDR2 YFSETQ. V was shortened by 0 bases and J by 2 bases, with 8 bases between the two germline ends. This CDR3 spans 14 amino acids. DNA of the CDR3: TGCGCCAGCAGCTTGGCCGCAGGAAACTATGGCTACACCTTC. It yields the protein CASSLAAGNYGYTF.

This chain links TRBV20-1 with TRBJ1-5; tentative D call: TRBD1 (5 bases). The CDR3 has 14 amino acids. The V end was cut by 4 bases, the J end by 0 bases, with 10 bases between. Germline CDR1 reads DFQATT; CDR2 reads SNEGSKA (reference sequence). This CDR3 reads CSATQGNSNQPQHF. The CDR3 DNA sequence: TGCAGTGCTACCCAGGGTAATAGCAATCAGCCCCAGCATTTT.

Note on this clonotype: The junction departs from germline at one end; a sequencing error may be responsible. The chain is built from TRBV4-1 and TRBJ2-7, with a weak D call TRBD1 (5 bases). Germline values: CDR1 MGHRA, CDR2 YSYEKL. The CDR3 loop spans 14 amino acids. The CDR3 coding sequence is TGCGCCACCAGCCAAGCAGGGTTTCCAAACGAGCAGTACTTC. Protein product: CATSQAGFPNEQYF.

This chain joins TRBV20-1 and TRBJ2-3; 10 nucleotides align to TRBD2. V lost 4 bases to trimming and J lost 2 bases; unmatched junction nucleotides: 9. The CDR3 is 16 residues long. Germline assignment: CDR1 DFQATT and CDR2 SNEGSKA (reference sequence). The CDR3 sequence is CSATSGSQSPTDTQYF. For the CDR3, the DNA is TGCAGTGCTACTAGCGGGAGCCAATCCCCCACAGATACGCAGTATTTT.

This clonotype was seen ten or more times. The chain joins TRBV7-2 to TRBJ2-1; the D gene is possibly TRBD2 (5 bases). Trimming removed 1 base from V and 3 bases from J, with 10 bases in between. The CDR3 covers 15 residues. Germline V gene lookup returns CDR1 SGHTA and CDR2 FQGNSA. CDR3 amino acids: CASSLGRVGYNEQFF. The CDR3 region has the DNA TGTGCCAGCAGCTTAGGGCGGGTGGGCTACAATGAGCAGTTCTTC.

In its sample, this clonotype was seen many times. CDR3 bases: TGTGCCAGCAGCCTCAGGCAGGGCTACACCTTC. This translates into CASSLRQGYTF. V is TRBV7-2 and J is TRBJ1-2, with no clear D. V lost 5 bases and J lost 8, with 9 bases in between. Germline V gene data show CDR1 as SGHTA and CDR2 as FQGNSA. The CDR3 runs to 11 residues.

The sample holds one count of this clonotype. V is TRBV5-1 and J is TRBJ1-2; D is ambiguous. Germline values: CDR1 SGHRS, CDR2 YFSETQ. The CDR3 has 15 amino acids. V was cut by 5 bases and J by 4 bases, with 18 bases left in between. The CDR3 region has the DNA TGCGCCAGCAGTGAGGCCGGATCAGACCTCTATGGCTACACCTTC. Amino acids: CASSEAGSDLYGYTF.

J is TRBJ1-4 and V is TRBV7-8; D might be TRBD1 (6 bases). V was shortened by 0 bases and J by 5 bases, with 10 bases between the two germline ends. The CDR3 is 15 amino acids. Germline V lookup: CDR1 SGHVS, CDR2 FQNEAQ. CDR3 residues: CASSLAQGRNEKLFF. In nucleotides, the CDR3 is TGTGCCAGCAGCTTAGCGCAGGGGCGCAATGAAAAACTGTTTTTT.